The 23 T cell receptor beta chains presented below share a single source sample, sequenced in a study of shared clonotypes between healthy human individuals. TCRdb's copy holds only in-frame clones and misses some; the assay was immunoSEQ multiplex PCR. The sample yields about half a million clones, approximately 77% seen once. Sequenced: PBMCs. These receptors were taken from a woman in her forties in good health. Some clones in this sample may be carry-over from other donors' samples.

On this clone itself: The same CDR3 also results from other DNA sequences found in this sample. The rearrangement joins TRBV30 to TRBJ2-1; TRBD2 aligns across 7 bases. Germline V gene sequence: CDR1 GTSNPN, CDR2 SVGIG (reference sequence). This CDR3 is built from 13 residues. V shed 4 bases and J 3 bases; nucleotides not matched to a gene: 3. CDR3 region: CAWTSGYYNEQFF. CDR3 DNA sequence: TGTGCCTGGACTAGCGGCTACTACAATGAGCAGTTCTTC.

This clone was observed a few times. V is TRBV30 and J is TRBJ1-2; 9 bases fit TRBD1. J lost 0 bases, V lost 2 bases, and 4 bases had no gene match. The CDR3 has 15 amino acids. Germline values: CDR1 GTSNPN, CDR2 SVGIG (reference sequence). The DNA for the CDR3 is TGTGCCTGGAGTCCTTGGACAGGGGCTAACTATGGCTACACCTTC. Amino acid sequence: CAWSPWTGANYGYTF.

Notes on this clone: Other DNA sequences of this sample code for an identical CDR3. The CDR3 here is CASSLTSGSYEQYF. In nucleotides, the CDR3 is TGCGCCAGCAGCTTGACTAGCGGGAGCTACGAGCAGTACTTC. The rearrangement joins TRBV5-1 to TRBJ2-7; TRBD2 matches 11 bases. The ends lost 1 base at V and 3 bases at J; junction bases unmatched: 0. Looked up from germline, CDR1 is SGHRS and CDR2 is YFSETQ. The CDR3 has 14 amino acids. Variable domain in full (rest from reference TRBV5-1 and TRBJ2-7): KAGVTQTPRYLIKTRGQQVTLSCSPISGHRSVSWYQQTPGQGLQFLFEYFSETQRNKGNFPGRFSGRQFSNSRSEMNVSTLELGDSALYLCASSLTSGSYEQYFGPGTRLTVT.

This chain joins TRBV19 and TRBJ2-2; TRBD2 matches 9 bases. The CDR3 is 15 residues long. Germline V gene sequence: CDR1 LNHDA, CDR2 SQIVND (reference sequence). J gave up 4 bases and V 5 bases, and 5 bases lay outside the gene matches. CDR3 in DNA: TGTGCCAGTAGTCCACGGCGGGAGGGCACCGGGGAGCTGTTTTTT. Amino acids: CASSPRREGTGELFF.

The V call is TRBV7-2, the J call TRBJ1-2; TRBD1 might be the D (6 bases). Germline V CDR1 and CDR2: SGHTA, FQGNSA. This CDR3 contains 14 residues. The V end lost 6 bases, the J end lost 4 bases, and 15 bases lay between the germline ends. CDR3 loop: CASSYRDASYGYTF. CDR3 DNA: TGTGCCAGCAGTTACAGGGACGCGTCCTATGGCTACACCTTC.

There are a few counts of this clone. One junction end does not reproduce the germline sequence, and a read error may be involved. The gene calls are TRBV2 and TRBJ1-4, with 8 bases matching TRBD1. Germline V gene lookup returns CDR1 SNHLY and CDR2 FYNNEI. This CDR3 contains 16 residues. The DNA for the CDR3 is TGTGCCAACAGCATGGACAGGGTTCTCACTAATGAACAACTGTTTTTT. The encoded protein is CANSMDRVLTNEQLFF.

The chain is built from TRBV7-2 and TRBJ1-5, with D possibly being TRBD1 (5 bases). Per the germline V gene, CDR1 is SGHTA and CDR2 is FQGNSA. The V and J ends lost 0 bases and 6 bases respectively, with 12 bases between them. This CDR3 has 15 residues. CDR3 DNA sequence: TGTGCCAGCAGCTTAGCGCTCTCCGGGGGTCAGCCCCAGCATTTT. This codes for CASSLALSGGQPQHF.

This clone has a count of ten or more. Since a much larger clone is just one base distant, this may be a read error. The sample has other DNA sequences that encode this CDR3 too. The chain uses TRBV5-5 and TRBJ1-5, with D maybe TRBD1 (6 bases). The germline CDR1 and CDR2 sequences are SGHKS and YYEKEE (reference sequence). Trimming pared 0 bases from V and 9 bases from J, leaving 10 bases between. This CDR3 has 13 amino acids. The CDR3 is CASSLVGGGPQHF. The CDR3 DNA reads TGTGCCAGCAGCTTGGTAGGGGGTGGGCCCCAGCATTTT.

The V and J genes are TRBV18 and TRBJ2-6; weak D call: TRBD1 (6 bases). The CDR3 is 15 amino acids. Trimming took 3 bases from V and 4 from J, leaving 10 bases between them. Germline CDR1 and CDR2: KGHSH and LQKENI. CDR3 sequence (DNA): TGTGCCAGCTCACCGAGGACAGACGGGGCCAACGTCCTGACTTTC. It encodes CASSPRTDGANVLTF.

On this clone itself: This may be a read error: a much more frequent sequence differs by one nucleotide. This chain joins TRBV7-2 and TRBJ2-3, with D unclear. The CDR3 totals 15 residues. Germline V CDR1 and CDR2: SGHTA, FQGNSA. Trimming stripped 4 bases from V and 2 bases from J, with 13 bases between. The CDR3 sequence: CASSSLGLFTDTQYF. DNA of the CDR3: TGTGCCAGCAGCTCTTTAGGTCTGTTCACAGATACGCAGTATTTT.

The gene calls are TRBV7-9 and TRBJ2-2, with TRBD2 matching 9 bases. Germline CDR1 is SEHNR and CDR2 is FQNEAQ (reference sequence). The CDR3 has 16 amino acids. The trim removed 6 bases at V and 2 bases at J, leaving 7 bases unmatched. This CDR3 is CASREVAGVNTGELFF. CDR3 nucleotides: TGTGCCAGCAGGGAAGTAGCGGGAGTAAACACCGGGGAGCTGTTTTTT.

As concerns this clone: This likely came from a read error, as a far larger clone is one base away. J is TRBJ2-7 and V is TRBV27; D perhaps matches TRBD2 (5 bases). CDR1 is MNHEY and CDR2 is SMNVEV in the germline V gene (reference sequence). The CDR3 length is 13 residues. Written as DNA, the CDR3 is TGTTCCAGCAGTTTATCAGCGGCCTACGAGCAGTACTTC. Its translation: CSSSLSAAYEQYF.

This clone came up once. The CDR3 region is CASWYRGEQYF. Written as DNA, the CDR3 is TGTGCCAGCTGGTACAGGGGCGAGCAGTACTTC. V is TRBV6-6 and J is TRBJ2-7; 7 bases match TRBD1. CDR1 is MNHNY, CDR2 SVGAGI, per germline (reference sequence). The CDR3 loop spans 11 amino acids. Trimming cost V 8 bases and J 6 bases; bases outside gene matches: 4.

The chain uses TRBV11-3 and TRBJ2-1, with a possible D match to TRBD1 (6 bases). V lost 5 bases and J lost 4, with 6 bases in between. CDR1 is SGHNT and CDR2 is YENEEA in the germline V gene. The CDR3 length is 12 residues. CDR3 sequence: CASSTGYNEQFF. CDR3 DNA: TGTGCCAGCAGCACAGGGTACAATGAGCAGTTCTTC. Supplemented by reference TRBV11-3 and TRBJ2-1, the full variable domain reads EAGVVQSPRYKIIEKKQPVAFWCNPISGHNTLYWYLQNLGQGPELLIRYENEEAVDDSQLPKDRFSAERLKGVDSTLKIQPAELGDSAVYLCASSTGYNEQFFGPGTRLTVL.

The genes are TRBV11-3 and TRBJ1-2; no reliable D call. From germline, CDR1 is SGHNT and CDR2 YENEEA. Trimming shortened V by 0 bases and J by 6 bases, and 8 bases separated the two germline ends. The CDR3 is 13 amino acids. CDR3 in DNA: TGTGCCAGCAGCTTAGATCGTGGACATGGCTACACCTTC. Amino acids: CASSLDRGHGYTF.

The V call is TRBV5-8, the J call TRBJ2-2, with TRBD1 identical over 9 bases. The CDR3 contains 19 residues. V shed 1 base, J shed 5 bases, and the junction held 15 bases outside the gene matches. Germline assignment: CDR1 SGHTS and CDR2 YDEGEE. The CDR3 DNA reads as TGTGCCAGCAGCTTGTTTTTAAATACAAGGACAGGGGATACCGGGGAGCTGTTTTTT. It yields the protein CASSLFLNTRTGDTGELFF.

The V and J genes are TRBV7-8 and TRBJ2-2, with D uncertain. V lost 7 bases and J 1 base, leaving 4 bases between the germline ends. The CDR3 runs 12 residues. CDR1 and CDR2 from the germline V gene are SGHVS and FQNEAQ. CDR3: CASTLNTGELFF. CDR3 sequence (DNA): TGTGCCAGCACGCTGAACACCGGGGAGCTGTTTTTT.

This sequence joins TRBV28 and TRBJ2-7; TRBD1 aligns across 7 bases. Germline trimming cut 3 bases from V and 0 bases from J; bases unmatched to any gene: 2. Looked up from germline, CDR1 is MDHEN and CDR2 is SYDVKM. This CDR3 has 14 amino acids. DNA of the CDR3: TGTGCCAGCAGTTTGGGACAGAACTCCTACGAGCAGTACTTC. Its protein is CASSLGQNSYEQYF. The whole variable domain, remainder taken from reference TRBV28 and TRBJ2-7, is DVKVTQSSRYLVKRTGEKVFLECVQDMDHENMFWYRQDPGLGLRLIYFSYDVKMKEKGDIPEGYSVSREKKERFSLILESASTNQTSMYLCASSLGQNSYEQYFGPGTRLTVT.

The V gene is TRBV7-6, the J gene TRBJ2-7; D gene unclear. V was trimmed by 5 bases and J by 6 bases, leaving 14 bases between them. CDR3 length: 13 residues. Per germline, CDR1 SGHVS and CDR2 FNYEAQ. Here the CDR3 DNA reads TGTGCCAGCAGCACTACGAACCTAGGCGAGCAGTACTTC. It yields the protein CASSTTNLGEQYF.

A remark on this clone: An end of the junction differs from the germline gene, which may be a read error. The gene calls are TRBV27 and TRBJ2-5; D is uncertain. CDR3 length equals 15 residues. Germline CDR1 is MNHEY and CDR2 is SMNVEV (reference sequence). The CDR3 DNA sequence: TGTGCCAGCAGTTTTAGGTCCGGGTACCAGGAGACCCAGTACTTC. As protein: CASSFRSGYQETQYF.

The sample holds a few counts of this clone. The chain is built from TRBV20-1 and TRBJ2-7, with D possibly being TRBD2 (6 bases). The CDR3 loop spans 11 amino acids. Germline V gene data show CDR1 as DFQATT and CDR2 as SNEGSKA (reference sequence). The CDR3 DNA follows: TGCGCCGCGGGGATCAACTACGAGCAGTACTTC. As protein: CAAGINYEQYF.

The genes are TRBV5-8 and TRBJ1-5; D unresolved. The CDR3 contains 12 residues. Germline lookup yields CDR1 SGHTS and CDR2 YDEGEE. Trimming took off 1 base at V and 7 bases at J, with 6 bases between the two ends. The CDR3 DNA sequence: TGTGCCAGCAGCTTGCTCCGACAGCCCCAGCATTTT. Protein product: CASSLLRQPQHF.

This clone has just one count. The chain couples TRBV5-1 to TRBJ2-5; 7 bases line up with TRBD1. The CDR3 is 15 amino acids. Germline CDR1 and CDR2: SGHRS and YFSETQ. J lost 4 bases, V lost 3 bases, and 9 bases had no gene match. CDR3 protein: CASSYAGTETETQYF. The DNA of the CDR3 is TGCGCCAGCAGCTACGCCGGGACAGAAACAGAGACCCAGTACTTC.